The rows below give T cell receptor beta chains drawn from one sample of a study of shared T cell receptors in the human thymus. Sequencing was performed with immunoSEQ multiplex PCR; in TCRdb, only in-frame clones are kept and a portion is missing. The sample shows some 660,000 clones, 80% to 90% of them seen only once. A further study also used this sample, focusing on human thymus T cells.

Sequenced sample: thymocytes. Receptors were obtained from a boy under two years old with a congenital heart defect. Both conserved end residues are part of each CDR3. A D gene is named only where the DNA matches it firmly. Rows may omit the clone size; those that give it use once, few, many or a size class.

CDR3nt: TGCGCCAGCAGCCCTGACGCGGGGGGGTTTTATTACGAGCAGTACTTC
CDR3aa: CASSPDAGGFYYEQYF
d_gene: TRBD2
len: 16
v_gene: TRBV4-3
abundance: -
j_gene: TRBJ2-7

CDR3nt: TGTGCCTGGAGTCGTCCTGGACAGAGTTATTCACCCCTCCACTTT
CDR3aa: CAWSRPGQSYSPLHF
d_gene: -
len: 15
v_gene: TRBV30
abundance: -
j_gene: TRBJ1-6

CDR3nt: TGTGCCAGCAGCCCTCCCCTCGGACTAGCCGAAAATGAGCAGTTCTTC
CDR3aa: CASSPPLGLAENEQFF
d_gene: TRBD2
len: 16
v_gene: TRBV7-9
abundance: -
j_gene: TRBJ2-1

CDR3nt: TGTGCCAGCAGCTTAAGGGGGAAGTGGTACAATGAGCAGTTCTTC
CDR3aa: CASSLRGKWYNEQFF
d_gene: -
len: 15
v_gene: TRBV7-2
abundance: -
j_gene: TRBJ2-1

CDR3nt: TGTGCCAGCAGTGAAATGGGGCAGAAAGTCCACGAGCAGTACTTC
CDR3aa: CASSEMGQKVHEQYF
d_gene: -
len: 15
v_gene: TRBV6-1
abundance: -
j_gene: TRBJ2-7

CDR3nt: TGTGCCAGCAGTGAGACAGTTAGCAATCAGCCCCAGCATTTT
CDR3aa: CASSETVSNQPQHF
d_gene: -
len: 14
v_gene: TRBV25-1
abundance: -
j_gene: TRBJ1-5

CDR3nt: TGCGCCAGCAGTGACCTAGCGGGAGGGGCTCTAGCCAAAAACATTCAGTACTTC
CDR3aa: CASSDLAGGALAKNIQYF
d_gene: TRBD2
len: 18
v_gene: TRBV10-2
abundance: once
j_gene: TRBJ2-4

CDR3nt: TGTGCCAGCAGTTTTCCGGGACAGGGAGTCGGCACCATATATTTT
CDR3aa: CASSFPGQGVGTIYF
d_gene: TRBD1
len: 15
v_gene: TRBV28
abundance: -
j_gene: TRBJ1-3

CDR3nt: TGTGCCAGCAGCTTAGGAGGATCGGGGAACACTGAAGCTTTCTTT
CDR3aa: CASSLGGSGNTEAFF
d_gene: -
len: 15
v_gene: TRBV11-2
abundance: -
j_gene: TRBJ1-1

CDR3nt: TGCGCCAGCAGCCCCGAGCCGGCTAGCGGGAGGTCCTACAATGAGCAGTTCTTC
CDR3aa: CASSPEPASGRSYNEQFF
d_gene: TRBD2
len: 18
v_gene: TRBV4-3
abundance: few
j_gene: TRBJ2-1

CDR3nt: TGTGCCACCAGCCTTAATGACAGGGTGGAGCTCTACGAGCAGTACTTC
CDR3aa: CATSLNDRVELYEQYF
d_gene: TRBD1
len: 16
v_gene: TRBV15
abundance: -
j_gene: TRBJ2-7

CDR3nt: TGTGCCAGCAGTAGATTGGGAACAGGTTACTATGGCTACACCTTC
CDR3aa: CASSRLGTGYYGYTF
d_gene: -
len: 15
v_gene: TRBV5-6
abundance: once
j_gene: TRBJ1-2

CDR3nt: TGTGCCAGCAGCGATCGACACCTCAATGAGCAGTTCTTC
CDR3aa: CASSDRHLNEQFF
d_gene: -
len: 13
v_gene: TRBV5-4
abundance: few
j_gene: TRBJ2-1

CDR3nt: TGTGCCAGCAGTTTATCGGGAGGGAGGGCCATCGATGAGCAGTTCTTC
CDR3aa: CASSLSGGRAIDEQFF
d_gene: TRBD2
len: 16
v_gene: TRBV27
abundance: once
j_gene: TRBJ2-1

CDR3nt: TGTGCCAGCTCACCGGGACAGCTGAACACTGAAGCTTTCTTT
CDR3aa: CASSPGQLNTEAFF
d_gene: TRBD1
len: 14
v_gene: TRBV18
abundance: -
j_gene: TRBJ1-1

CDR3nt: TGTGCCAGCGGCCCGAGAGGGCATGGCGCGGCTCTCTCTGGAAACACCATATATTTT
CDR3aa: CASGPRGHGAALSGNTIYF
d_gene: -
len: 19
v_gene: TRBV27
abundance: -
j_gene: TRBJ1-3

CDR3nt: TGTGCCAGCAGCAGGGGGTGGGACCCGCGGGGCTACACCTTC
CDR3aa: CASSRGWDPRGYTF
d_gene: TRBD1
len: 14
v_gene: TRBV6-1
abundance: once
j_gene: TRBJ1-2

CDR3nt: TGTGCCAGCAGCCATTCCTACGAGCAGTACTTC
CDR3aa: CASSHSYEQYF
d_gene: -
len: 11
v_gene: TRBV28
abundance: -
j_gene: TRBJ2-7

CDR3nt: TGTGCCTGGAGTCCCCGAACAGGGTGCGGGTACTATGGCTACACCTTC
CDR3aa: CAWSPRTGCGYYGYTF
d_gene: -
len: 16
v_gene: TRBV30
abundance: -
j_gene: TRBJ1-2

CDR3nt: TGTGCCAGCAGCTTGCTGGCTGGCAGGTCGGCTGAAGCTTTCTTT
CDR3aa: CASSLLAGRSAEAFF
d_gene: -
len: 15
v_gene: TRBV5-6
abundance: -
j_gene: TRBJ1-1

CDR3nt: TGTGCCAGCAGTTTAAGTGGGACAGGGGATCAGCCCCAGCATTTT
CDR3aa: CASSLSGTGDQPQHF
d_gene: TRBD1
len: 15
v_gene: TRBV28
abundance: -
j_gene: TRBJ1-5

CDR3nt: TGCGCCAGCAGCCCGGACAGGGTGGGCAATGAGCAGTTCTTC
CDR3aa: CASSPDRVGNEQFF
d_gene: TRBD1
len: 14
v_gene: TRBV5-1
abundance: -
j_gene: TRBJ2-1

CDR3nt: TGTGCCATCCGAGGGACAGGCTATGGCTACACCTTC
CDR3aa: CAIRGTGYGYTF
d_gene: TRBD1
len: 12
v_gene: TRBV6-1
abundance: -
j_gene: TRBJ1-2

CDR3nt: TGTGCCAGCCACCCAGGGGGCTCCTATAATTCACCCCTCCACTTT
CDR3aa: CASHPGGSYNSPLHF
d_gene: TRBD1
len: 15
v_gene: TRBV2
abundance: -
j_gene: TRBJ1-6

CDR3nt: TGTGCCAGCTCGACACACGAGGACACCTCCTACGAGCAGTACTTC
CDR3aa: CASSTHEDTSYEQYF
d_gene: -
len: 15
v_gene: TRBV18
abundance: few
j_gene: TRBJ2-7

CDR3nt: TGTGCCAGCAGCTACGACAGCCAGGGGGGCTACACCTTC
CDR3aa: CASSYDSQGGYTF
d_gene: -
len: 13
v_gene: TRBV27
abundance: -
j_gene: TRBJ1-2

CDR3nt: TGCGCCAGCAGCCAAGCCTTGGGACAGGGGGCGCGCACCGGGGAGCTGTTTTTT
CDR3aa: CASSQALGQGARTGELFF
d_gene: TRBD1
len: 18
v_gene: TRBV4-3
abundance: -
j_gene: TRBJ2-2

CDR3nt: TGTGCCTCATCGGACAGGAGCTCCTATAATTCACCCCTCCACTTT
CDR3aa: CASSDRSSYNSPLHF
d_gene: TRBD1
len: 15
v_gene: TRBV19
abundance: -
j_gene: TRBJ1-6

CDR3nt: TGTGCCAGTAGTATTGGACAGGGGGGAGCGGGCTACACCTTC
CDR3aa: CASSIGQGGAGYTF
d_gene: TRBD1
len: 14
v_gene: TRBV19
abundance: -
j_gene: TRBJ1-2

CDR3nt: TGTGCCAGTAGTGTCCGTACGGTGCGTGGCAATCAGCCCCAGCATTTT
CDR3aa: CASSVRTVRGNQPQHF
d_gene: -
len: 16
v_gene: TRBV19
abundance: -
j_gene: TRBJ1-5

CDR3nt: TGTGCCAGTAGTGTGCAGGGCAATCAGCCCCAGCATTTT
CDR3aa: CASSVQGNQPQHF
d_gene: -
len: 13
v_gene: TRBV19
abundance: -
j_gene: TRBJ1-5

CDR3nt: TGTGCCAGCAGCGTAGGAGACCTTCGCGGAGAGACCCAGTACTTC
CDR3aa: CASSVGDLRGETQYF
d_gene: -
len: 15
v_gene: TRBV9
abundance: -
j_gene: TRBJ2-5

CDR3nt: TGTGCCAGTAGTATCAAAGGGGGCGAACAGCCCCAGCATTTT
CDR3aa: CASSIKGGEQPQHF
d_gene: TRBD1
len: 14
v_gene: TRBV19
abundance: few
j_gene: TRBJ1-5

CDR3nt: TGTGCCAGCAGTTGGGTGACAGGGCACGAGCAGTACTTC
CDR3aa: CASSWVTGHEQYF
d_gene: TRBD1
len: 13
v_gene: TRBV27
abundance: -
j_gene: TRBJ2-7

CDR3nt: TGTGCCAGCAGCCTAGGTTGGGGGGGGTACACCTTC
CDR3aa: CASSLGWGGYTF
d_gene: -
len: 12
v_gene: TRBV7-9
abundance: -
j_gene: TRBJ1-2

CDR3nt: TGCGCCAGCAGCCAAGAATGGACTAGCGGGAGGGAAAACTCCTACAATGAGCAGTTCTTC
CDR3aa: CASSQEWTSGRENSYNEQFF
d_gene: TRBD2
len: 20
v_gene: TRBV4-3
abundance: -
j_gene: TRBJ2-1

CDR3nt: TGTGCCAGCAGTAGGACAGGACCCTACAATGAGCAGTTCTTC
CDR3aa: CASSRTGPYNEQFF
d_gene: TRBD1
len: 14
v_gene: TRBV28
abundance: once
j_gene: TRBJ2-1

CDR3nt: TGTGCCAGCACCGTAGCGGGAGTGGGAGACAATGAGCAGTTCTTC
CDR3aa: CASTVAGVGDNEQFF
d_gene: TRBD2
len: 15
v_gene: TRBV28
abundance: -
j_gene: TRBJ2-1

CDR3nt: TGTGCCAGCAGCTTAGCCGGGACAGGGTGGGGCACTGAAGCTTTCTTT
CDR3aa: CASSLAGTGWGTEAFF
d_gene: TRBD1
len: 16
v_gene: TRBV7-8
abundance: few
j_gene: TRBJ1-1

CDR3nt: TGTGCCAGCAGCTTGGATCGGGGGGGCACTGAAGCTTTCTTT
CDR3aa: CASSLDRGGTEAFF
d_gene: -
len: 14
v_gene: TRBV5-6
abundance: -
j_gene: TRBJ1-1

CDR3nt: TGTGCCAGCAGCCTGACTCACCCGCGGGACAGGGGTAATTCACCCCTCCACTTT
CDR3aa: CASSLTHPRDRGNSPLHF
d_gene: TRBD1
len: 18
v_gene: TRBV11-2
abundance: -
j_gene: TRBJ1-6

CDR3nt: TGTGCCAGCAGTCCCTATAAGACAGGCGGGAATTCACCCCTCCACTTT
CDR3aa: CASSPYKTGGNSPLHF
d_gene: -
len: 16
v_gene: TRBV27
abundance: -
j_gene: TRBJ1-6

CDR3nt: TGTGCCAGCTCTAACTACGAGCAGTACTTC
CDR3aa: CASSNYEQYF
d_gene: -
len: 10
v_gene: TRBV27
abundance: -
j_gene: TRBJ2-7

CDR3nt: TGTGCCAGCAGCTCGGATGGACAGGTCAACTCTGGGGCCAACGTCCTGACTTTC
CDR3aa: CASSSDGQVNSGANVLTF
d_gene: TRBD1
len: 18
v_gene: TRBV7-9
abundance: -
j_gene: TRBJ2-6

CDR3nt: TGTGCCAGCCGTCAGGGAAGCGGGAATAATGAAAAACTGTTTTTT
CDR3aa: CASRQGSGNNEKLFF
d_gene: -
len: 15
v_gene: TRBV19
abundance: -
j_gene: TRBJ1-4

CDR3nt: TGTGCCAGCCCCGACAGGGTTCACTTTTATGGCTACACCTTC
CDR3aa: CASPDRVHFYGYTF
d_gene: TRBD1
len: 14
v_gene: TRBV2
abundance: -
j_gene: TRBJ1-2

CDR3nt: TGTGCCAGCACAGACAGGGGGCTGCTCGTTAGGGGCTACACCTTC
CDR3aa: CASTDRGLLVRGYTF
d_gene: TRBD1
len: 15
v_gene: TRBV5-6
abundance: -
j_gene: TRBJ1-2

CDR3nt: TGTGCCAGCAGTTTATCGGACTCCGTTTACAATGAGCAGTTCTTC
CDR3aa: CASSLSDSVYNEQFF
d_gene: -
len: 15
v_gene: TRBV27
abundance: -
j_gene: TRBJ2-1

CDR3nt: TGTGCCAGCAGATTTAAACAGGGGAGGCCCTACGAGCAGTACTTC
CDR3aa: CASRFKQGRPYEQYF
d_gene: -
len: 15
v_gene: TRBV28
abundance: -
j_gene: TRBJ2-7

CDR3nt: TGTGCCAGCAGCTTGGAGTATAAGCGGGACCGAGCAGAGACCCAGTACTTC
CDR3aa: CASSLEYKRDRAETQYF
d_gene: TRBD2
len: 17
v_gene: TRBV5-8
abundance: -
j_gene: TRBJ2-5

CDR3nt: TGTGCCAGCAGCATAAATACTAGCGGGAGGCCAGATACGCAGTATTTT
CDR3aa: CASSINTSGRPDTQYF
d_gene: TRBD2
len: 16
v_gene: TRBV9
abundance: -
j_gene: TRBJ2-3

CDR3nt: TGTGCCACCAGAGGACTAGCGGGAACGTACAATGAGCAGTTCTTC
CDR3aa: CATRGLAGTYNEQFF
d_gene: TRBD2
len: 15
v_gene: TRBV6-5
abundance: -
j_gene: TRBJ2-1

CDR3nt: TGTGCCAGCAGTCCGCAGGGGCCCCCGAGCACAGATACGCAGTATTTT
CDR3aa: CASSPQGPPSTDTQYF
d_gene: -
len: 16
v_gene: TRBV28
abundance: -
j_gene: TRBJ2-3

CDR3nt: TGTGCCAGCAGTTTACGCGGGACCAAAGGTCCTGGGGCCAACGTCCTGACTTTC
CDR3aa: CASSLRGTKGPGANVLTF
d_gene: -
len: 18
v_gene: TRBV28
abundance: -
j_gene: TRBJ2-6

CDR3nt: TGTGCCAGCAGCTACCCCGCGTGGCGCAACAGGGACGAAGGGGTTATGTACGAGCAGTACTTC
CDR3aa: CASSYPAWRNRDEGVMYEQYF
d_gene: -
len: 21
v_gene: TRBV7-6
abundance: -
j_gene: TRBJ2-7